This TCR beta chain was recovered during a study of a mutant IDH1 vaccine in newly diagnosed glioma. Time point reported: week 5, during vaccination. Vaccination comprised doses that each held 300 ug of mutant IDH1 20-mer peptide, plus topical imiquimod. Astrocytomas that were new, WHO grade 3 or 4, IDH1-mutant and ATRX-lost were present in the donors. A note on this clone: The antigen is undetermined.

From germline, CDR1 is LGHNA and CDR2 YNFKEQ. There are 14 residues in the CDR3. V lost 1 base and J 4 bases, leaving 10 bases between the germline ends. Data came from immunoSEQ multiplex PCR; TCRdb stores just in-frame clones and leaves some out. The sample lists roughly 50,000 clones, over 70% seen once, with approximately 3.1% in the top ten. The rearrangement links TRBV4-2 to TRBJ1-1, with no clear D. The sequence came from a man aged 30 to 45 with glioma. Sequencing used PBMCs, obtained from a glioma patient whose treatment included an IDH1 peptide vaccine. DNA for the CDR3: TGTGCCAGCAGCCAAGGTCTGTACGCCACTGAAGCTTTCTTT. Translated: CASSQGLYATEAFF.